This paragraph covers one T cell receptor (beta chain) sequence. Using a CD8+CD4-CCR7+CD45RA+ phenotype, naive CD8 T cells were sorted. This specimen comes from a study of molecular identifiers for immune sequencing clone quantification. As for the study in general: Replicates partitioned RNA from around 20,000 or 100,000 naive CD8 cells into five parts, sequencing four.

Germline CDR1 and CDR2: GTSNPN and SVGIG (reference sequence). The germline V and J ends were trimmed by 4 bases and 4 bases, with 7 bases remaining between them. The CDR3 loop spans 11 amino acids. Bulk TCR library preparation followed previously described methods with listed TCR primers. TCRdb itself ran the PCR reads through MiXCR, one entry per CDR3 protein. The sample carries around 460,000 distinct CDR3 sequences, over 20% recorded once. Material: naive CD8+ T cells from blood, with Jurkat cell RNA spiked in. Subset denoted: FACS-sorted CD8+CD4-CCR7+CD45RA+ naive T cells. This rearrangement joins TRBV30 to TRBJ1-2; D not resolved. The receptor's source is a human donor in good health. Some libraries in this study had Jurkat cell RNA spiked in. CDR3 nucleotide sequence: TGTGCCTGGACAAGAGGCTATGGCTACACCTTC. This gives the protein CAWTRGYGYTF.